A selection of T cell receptor beta chains follows, all from one sample in a study of T cell changes during pregnancy in multiple sclerosis. Here immunoSEQ multiplex PCR was the method, and the copy in TCRdb shows in-frame clones only, minus some. This sample yields fewer than 110,000 clones, of which around 90% are seen a single time; roughly 0.82% belongs to the top ten. The material was peripheral blood, obtained in the third trimester of pregnancy. Receptors originate from a female donor in good health, enrolled as a control in a pregnancy study. Both conserved end residues are part of each CDR3. Fields, in order: D gene, V gene, J gene, clone size, CDR3 protein, CDR3 DNA. D genes are given only for firm matches. Not every row has a clone size; where given, it reads once, few, many or a size class.

>.|TRBV30|TRBJ1-1|.
CATPGSLPNTEAFF
TGTGCCACCCCGGGAAGTCTGCCGAACACTGAAGCTTTCTTT
>.|TRBV7-8|TRBJ1-3|.
CASSSQTVSGNTIYF
TGTGCCAGCAGCTCACAGACAGTCTCTGGAAACACCATATATTTT
>.|TRBV18|TRBJ1-1|.
CASSPAQTEAFF
TGTGCCAGCTCACCGGCCCAAACTGAAGCTTTCTTT
>.|TRBV15|TRBJ1-2|.
CATSRDHILSYGYTF
TGTGCCACCAGCAGAGATCACATACTATCCTATGGCTACACCTTC
>TRBD2|TRBV4-1|TRBJ2-1|.
CASSQERVAGGRNEQFF
TGCGCCAGCAGCCAAGAGAGGGTAGCGGGGGGGCGGAATGAGCAGTTCTTC
>TRBD1|TRBV15|TRBJ2-3|.
CATSSLRDRVTDTQYF
TGTGCCACCAGCAGTCTACGGGACAGGGTAACAGATACGCAGTATTTT
>.|TRBV30|TRBJ1-2|once
CAWSYTAGDRRNGYTF
TGTGCCTGGAGTTATACCGCAGGGGATAGGCGGAACGGCTACACCTTC
>.|TRBV7-2|TRBJ1-6|.
CASRRDQINNSPLHF
TGTGCCAGCCGTCGGGATCAAATCAATAATTCACCCCTCCACTTT
>.|TRBV7-3|TRBJ1-3|.
CASSLQSDSGNTIYF
TGTGCCAGCAGCTTACAGAGCGACTCTGGAAACACCATATATTTT
>.|TRBV2|TRBJ1-5|.
CASRQVSNQPQHF
TGTGCCAGCAGACAGGTATCCAATCAGCCCCAGCATTTT
>TRBD1|TRBV7-9|TRBJ2-2|.
CASSSRGQGGLTGELFF
TGTGCCAGCAGCTCACGAGGACAGGGGGGATTGACCGGGGAGCTGTTTTTT
>TRBD2|TRBV28|TRBJ2-2|.
CASSGTGTRGNTGELFF
TGTGCCAGCAGTGGCACCGGGACTAGAGGGAACACCGGGGAGCTGTTTTTT
>.|TRBV5-6|TRBJ1-6|.
CASSETAGTALHF
TGTGCCAGCAGCGAAACTGCGGGGACGGCCCTCCACTTT
>TRBD2|TRBV27|TRBJ2-1|.
CASRVLAGGLEQFF
TGTGCCAGCAGGGTACTAGCGGGGGGGCTCGAGCAGTTCTTC
>.|TRBV5-5|TRBJ1-2|.
CASSLAGQTNTYGYTF
TGTGCCAGCAGCTTGGCGGGACAAACGAATACCTATGGCTACACCTTC
>TRBD1|TRBV5-1|TRBJ2-3|.
CASSAGTATDTQYF
TGCGCCAGCAGCGCCGGGACAGCTACAGATACGCAGTATTTT
>TRBD1|TRBV6-6|TRBJ2-1|once
CASRPGQRLYNEQFF
TGTGCCAGCAGGCCGGGACAGCGACTCTACAATGAGCAGTTCTTC
>.|TRBV7-2|TRBJ2-7|.
CASSSHREYYEQYF
TGTGCCAGCAGCTCCCACAGGGAGTACTACGAGCAGTACTTC
>.|TRBV5-1|TRBJ2-5|once
CASSLAGHPVETQYF
TGCGCCAGCAGCTTGGCGGGACACCCCGTGGAGACCCAGTACTTC
>.|TRBV4-1|TRBJ1-6|.
CASSLGPGGESPLHF
TGCGCCAGCAGCCTTGGTCCCGGAGGGGAGTCACCCCTCCACTTT
>.|TRBV4-3|TRBJ2-5|.
CASSRLGTGSLETQYF
TGCGCCAGCAGCCGGCTGGGAACAGGGTCGTTGGAGACCCAGTACTTC
>TRBD1|TRBV11-2|TRBJ1-1|.
CASSLGGQGVTEAFF
TGTGCCAGCAGCTTAGGAGGACAGGGAGTCACTGAAGCTTTCTTT
>.|TRBV18|TRBJ1-5|.
CASSYWASNQPQHF
TGTGCCAGCTCTTATTGGGCTAGCAATCAGCCCCAGCATTTT
>TRBD1|TRBV7-9|TRBJ2-7|once
CASSSFRTGNAEQYF
TGTGCCAGCAGCTCTTTTCGGACAGGGAACGCCGAGCAGTACTTC
>TRBD1|TRBV6-6|TRBJ1-1|.
CASSYSGQGSTEAFF
TGTGCCAGCAGTTACTCAGGACAGGGGAGCACTGAAGCTTTCTTT
>TRBD1|TRBV23-1|TRBJ1-1|.
CASSQRTGTGHTEAFF
TGCGCCAGCAGTCAAAGAACCGGGACAGGGCACACTGAAGCTTTCTTT
>.|TRBV7-3|TRBJ2-5|.
CASSSSTADIQYF
TGTGCCAGCAGCTCAAGCACCGCGGATATCCAGTACTTC
>TRBD1|TRBV4-2|TRBJ1-2|once
CASTGGNYGYTF
TGTGCCAGCACAGGGGGAAACTATGGCTACACCTTC
>.|TRBV18|TRBJ1-6|.
CASSPHSGEGSPLHF
TGTGCCAGCTCACCCCACAGCGGGGAGGGTTCACCCCTCCACTTT
>.|TRBV13|TRBJ1-1|.
CASSWTVNTEAFF
TGTGCCAGCAGCTGGACAGTGAACACTGAAGCTTTCTTT
>.|TRBV19|TRBJ1-1|.
CASSKSAGVTEAFF
TGTGCCAGTAGTAAGTCGGCAGGGGTTACTGAAGCTTTCTTT
>.|TRBV9|TRBJ2-3|.
CASSVGDISTDTQYF
TGTGCCAGCAGCGTAGGGGACATTAGCACAGATACGCAGTATTTT
>TRBD2|TRBV7-6|TRBJ2-1|.
CASSRRTLAGGRSYNEQFF
TGTGCCAGCAGCCGAAGAACACTAGCGGGGGGACGCTCCTACAATGAGCAGTTCTTC
>.|TRBV12-5|TRBJ2-3|.
CASGLVYYGASTDTQYF
TGTGCTAGTGGTTTGGTTTACTATGGGGCTAGCACAGATACGCAGTATTTT
>TRBD1|TRBV11-2|TRBJ2-7|.
CASSLAGTGWYEQYF
TGTGCCAGCAGCTTAGCCGGGACAGGGTGGTACGAGCAGTACTTC
>.|TRBV19|TRBJ1-2|.
CASTKWGIMDYGYTF
TGTGCCAGTACCAAATGGGGCATTATGGACTATGGCTACACCTTC
>TRBD2|TRBV5-1|TRBJ2-2|.
CASSVGGGSNTGELFF
TGCGCCAGCAGCGTGGGCGGGGGGTCGAACACCGGGGAGCTGTTTTTT
>TRBD1|TRBV7-9|TRBJ1-2|once
CASSLQTGQSLYGYTF
TGTGCCAGCAGCCTTCAGACAGGGCAATCCCTTTATGGCTACACCTTC